This T cell receptor (beta chain) was sequenced in a study of T cells after yellow fever vaccination. Study as a whole: The SMART-Seq v4 Ultra Low Input method served to prepare the low-cell-number fractions. Points from the study as a whole: Among all clonotypes, a small share was observed in both CD4 and CD8 compartments. Subsequent booster samples again held most clones from primary vaccination (roughly 96% CD4, nearly 90% CD8).

A remark on this clonotype: The target antigen is unknown.

Template switching with 5'RACE generated the TCR cDNA and added a universal primer site and UMIs. TCRdb redid the calling of the 5' RACE reads with MiXCR, one entry per CDR3 protein. The sample lists hundreds of thousands of distinct CDR3 sequences, about 13% occurring once. Specimen: PBMCs, collected on the day of the yellow fever booster vaccination. This TCR derives from a man aged 25 to 45 who received the YFV17D yellow fever vaccine.

CDR3 protein: CATSRDLGARNTQYF. The CDR3 region has the DNA TGTGCCACCAGCAGAGATTTGGGGGCGCGAAATACGCAGTATTTT. V is TRBV15 and J is TRBJ2-3; possibly TRBD1 for D (6 bases). Trimming took 0 bases from V and 7 from J, leaving 14 bases between them. The CDR3 loop spans 15 amino acids. Looked up from germline, CDR1 is LNHNV and CDR2 is YYDKDF (reference sequence).